The 11 T cell receptor beta chains below were found in one sample sequenced in a study of T-cell reconstitution after alpha-beta-depleted transplantation in children. Molecular barcoding with unique molecular identifiers was used for the TCRbeta library. One entry per CDR3 protein results from TCRdb running MiXCR on the PCR reads. Here the sample spans 200,000 to 250,000 distinct CDR3 sequences, about a tenth being singletons. The specimen comprised PBMCs from the stem cell graft donor, sampled from the stem cell graft. These receptors all stem from a human donor who donated a stem cell graft to a child with acute lymphoblastic leukemia.

A few counts support this clonotype. The chain is built from TRBV19 and TRBJ1-2; 11 bases map to TRBD1. The CDR3 covers 16 residues. CDR1 is LNHDA and CDR2 is SQIVND in the germline V gene (reference sequence). V shed 8 bases and J 4 bases; nucleotides not matched to a gene: 12. In DNA form, the CDR3 reads TGTGCCAGTCGTGGGACAGGGGGGTACGGTGGCTATGGCTACACCTTC. As protein: CASRGTGGYGGYGYTF.

V usage is TRBV5-1 and J usage is TRBJ2-5; D not certain. Looked up from germline, CDR1 is SGHRS and CDR2 is YFSETQ. The CDR3 contains 15 residues. Trimming shortened V by 0 bases and J by 0 bases, and 9 bases separated the two germline ends. Here the CDR3 DNA reads TGCGCCAGCAGCTTGGCCTCCCAGTACCAAGAGACCCAGTACTTC. Amino acids: CASSLASQYQETQYF.

The chain has TRBV5-1 and TRBJ2-7; TRBD2 is a possible D gene (6 bases). Germline V gives CDR1 SGHRS, CDR2 YFSETQ. V lost 0 bases to trimming and J lost 3 bases, with 13 bases between them. The CDR3 runs to 15 residues. This CDR3 reads CASSLDPGVDYEQYF. In DNA, the CDR3 is TGCGCCAGCAGCTTGGATCCGGGGGTCGACTACGAGCAGTACTTC.

The chain links TRBV5-1 to TRBJ1-1, with 9 bases fitting TRBD1. Germline V gives CDR1 SGHRS, CDR2 YFSETQ. The CDR3 runs to 16 residues. Germline trimming cut 7 bases from V and 2 bases from J; bases unmatched to any gene: 12. CDR3 nucleotides: TGCGCCAGCGCAACAACAGTAACAGGGGGCAACACTGAAGCTTTCTTT. This sequence encodes CASATTVTGGNTEAFF.

This clonotype was detected only a few times. This sequence joins TRBV6-1 and TRBJ1-1; the D gene is possibly TRBD1 (6 bases). The length of the CDR3 is 12 residues. V was clipped by 5 bases and J by 4 bases, with 8 bases between them. The V gene's germline CDR1 is MNHNS and CDR2 SASEGT. CDR3 amino acids: CASSTGSTEAFF. For the CDR3, the DNA is TGTGCCAGCAGTACAGGGAGCACTGAAGCTTTCTTT.

In its sample, this clonotype was seen many times. The chain recombines TRBV29-1 with TRBJ2-5, with D perhaps being TRBD1 or TRBD2 (6 bases each). This CDR3 has 13 amino acids. Germline CDR1 SQVTM, CDR2 ANQGSEA. Between the trimmed V and J ends, which lost 4 bases and 1 base, there was a span of 10 bases. The CDR3 region is CSVGRGLQETQYF. The CDR3 nucleotides read TGCAGCGTTGGCCGGGGGCTCCAAGAGACCCAGTACTTC.

The sample holds a few counts of this clonotype. The CDR3: CSGDRGNEQFF. CDR3 DNA sequence: TGCAGCGGGGACAGGGGCAATGAGCAGTTCTTC. The chain has TRBV29-1 and TRBJ2-1; 10 nucleotides match TRBD1. Germline-derived CDR1 and CDR2 are SQVTM and ANQGSEA. The CDR3 covers 11 residues. V shed 7 bases, J shed 6 bases, and the junction held 0 bases outside the gene matches.

This clonotype was seen more than once but under ten times. In DNA form, the CDR3 reads TGTGCCAGCAGCCACCAACCCCGGGGGAGAGCCTACGAGCAGTACTTC. This gives the protein CASSHQPRGRAYEQYF. V and J are TRBV14 and TRBJ2-7, with D tentatively TRBD2 (6 bases). Trimming cost V 3 bases and J 2 bases, with 17 bases left between them. This CDR3 contains 16 residues. The germline gives CDR1 SGHDN, CDR2 FVKESK. Complete variable domain (other parts from reference TRBV14 and TRBJ2-7): EAGVTQFPSHSVIEKGQTVTLRCDPISGHDNLYWYRRVMGKEIKFLLHFVKESKQDESGMPNNRFLAERTGGTYSTLKVQPAELEDSGVYFCASSHQPRGRAYEQYFGPGTRLTVT.

The chain recombines TRBV24-1 with TRBJ2-3; D uncertain. Per the germline V gene, CDR1 is KGHDR and CDR2 is SFDVKD. This CDR3 is built from 15 residues. The V gene lost 3 bases and the J gene lost 0 bases, with 9 bases spanning the gap. CDR3 amino acids: CATSDRLDSTDTQYF. Here the CDR3 DNA reads TGTGCCACCAGTGATCGCCTGGACAGCACAGATACGCAGTATTTT.

This clonotype was found a few times. The rearrangement uses TRBV2 and TRBJ1-2, with a tentative D call TRBD1 (5 bases). CDR3 size: 14 residues. Germline V gene sequence: CDR1 SNHLY, CDR2 FYNNEI. The V and J ends lost 2 bases and 2 bases respectively, with 9 bases between them. The CDR3, as DNA: TGTGCCAGCAGTGAACAGGGACCCAACTATGGCTACACCTTC. This encodes CASSEQGPNYGYTF.

This chain's CDR3 is CSALPQGTGGGNQPQHF. DNA for the CDR3: TGCAGTGCTTTACCTCAAGGGACAGGGGGTGGCAATCAGCCCCAGCATTTT. The genes are TRBV20-1 and TRBJ1-5, with 11 nucleotides matching TRBD1. Germline CDR1 and CDR2: DFQATT and SNEGSKA (reference sequence). This CDR3 spans 17 amino acids. V dropped 5 bases and J dropped 2; count of bases not matched to a gene: 11.